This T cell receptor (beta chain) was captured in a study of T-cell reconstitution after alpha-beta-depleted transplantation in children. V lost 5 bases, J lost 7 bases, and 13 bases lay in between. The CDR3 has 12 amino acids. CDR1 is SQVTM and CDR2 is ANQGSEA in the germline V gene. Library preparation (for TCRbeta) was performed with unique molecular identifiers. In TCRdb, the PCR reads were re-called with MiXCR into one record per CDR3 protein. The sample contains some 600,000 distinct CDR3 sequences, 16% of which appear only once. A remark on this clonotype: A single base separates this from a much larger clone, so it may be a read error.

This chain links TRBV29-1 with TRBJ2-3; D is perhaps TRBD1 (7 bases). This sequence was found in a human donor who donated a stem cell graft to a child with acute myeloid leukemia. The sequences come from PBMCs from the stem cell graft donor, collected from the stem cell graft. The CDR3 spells CSVRAGGNTQYF. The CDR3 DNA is TGCAGCGTTAGGGCAGGGGGGAATACGCAGTATTTT.